One and the same sample provided the 2 T cell receptor beta chains below, sequenced in a study of monozygotic twins with cystic fibrosis. The assay was immunoSEQ multiplex PCR, and TCRdb's table has in-frame clones only and misses some. This table holds about 24,000 clones, 91% found once. What was sequenced was blood. These receptors all come from a girl aged 2-10 years with cystic fibrosis.

This chain connects TRBV13 to TRBJ1-6; D remains ambiguous. Germline V CDR1 and CDR2: PRHDT, FYEKMQ (reference sequence). The CDR3 has 14 residues. Trimming took off 1 base at V and 5 bases at J, with 6 bases between the two ends. This chain's CDR3 is CASSLESDNSPLHF. The CDR3 nucleotides are TGTGCCAGCAGCTTAGAGTCCGATAATTCACCCCTCCACTTT.

The chain has TRBV25-1 and TRBJ1-2; TRBD1 agrees at 9 bases. The CDR3 is made up of 15 amino acids. Germline CDR1 MGHDK, CDR2 SYGVNS. Germline trimming cut 7 bases from V and 4 bases from J; bases unmatched to any gene: 10. The DNA for the CDR3 is TGTGCCAGCACCGGGGCAGGGACAGGGATCTATGGCTACACCTTC. Translated, it gives CASTGAGTGIYGYTF.